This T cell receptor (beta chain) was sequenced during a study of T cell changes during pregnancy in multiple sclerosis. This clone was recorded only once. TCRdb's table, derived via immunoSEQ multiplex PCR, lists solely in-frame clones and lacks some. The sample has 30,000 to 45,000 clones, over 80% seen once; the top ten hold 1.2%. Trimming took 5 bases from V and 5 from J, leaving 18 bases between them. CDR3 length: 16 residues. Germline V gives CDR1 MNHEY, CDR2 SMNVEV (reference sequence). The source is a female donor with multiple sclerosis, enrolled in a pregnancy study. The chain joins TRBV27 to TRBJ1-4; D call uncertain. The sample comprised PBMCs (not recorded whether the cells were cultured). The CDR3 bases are TGTGCCAGCAGTCTCCTCCGGGCGGGCTTCAATGAAAAACTGTTTTTT. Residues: CASSLLRAGFNEKLFF. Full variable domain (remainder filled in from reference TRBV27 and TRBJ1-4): EAQVTQNPRYLITVTGKKLTVTCSQNMNHEYMSWYRQDPGLGLRQIYYSMNVEVTDKGDVPEGYKVSRKEKRNFPLILESPSPNQTSLYFCASSLLRAGFNEKLFFGSGTQLSVL.